Shown below are 17 T cell receptor beta chains from a single sample sequenced in a study of cytomegalovirus exposure and HLA in healthy donors. The PCR contained 60 Vbeta and 13 Jbeta primers. Produced via immunoSEQ multiplex PCR; TCRdb's table is partial and in-frame only. The sample yields tens of thousands of clones, of which the top ten take up about 12%. The sample consisted of PBMCs. Receptor source: a woman aged 30 to 39 in good health and CMV-seropositive.

V gene TRBV5-1 combines with J gene TRBJ2-1; D might be TRBD2 (5 bases). The CDR3 extends over 14 amino acids. Trimming left V 3 bases short and J 5 bases short, with 12 bases between. Germline assignment: CDR1 SGHRS and CDR2 YFSETQ. The CDR3 spells CASSYWAGDNEQFF. CDR3 bases: TGCGCCAGCAGCTATTGGGCGGGTGACAATGAGCAGTTCTTC.

This sequence joins TRBV4-2 and TRBJ2-5; 9 positions agree with TRBD1. Germline assignment: CDR1 LGHNA and CDR2 YNFKEQ. This CDR3 has 15 amino acids. V was clipped by 0 bases and J by 9 bases; unmatched bases: 8. CDR3 sequence: CASSQETGGVGAQYF. The CDR3 nucleotides are TGTGCCAGCAGCCAAGAGACAGGGGGGGTTGGGGCCCAGTACTTC.

This rearrangement joins TRBV18 to TRBJ2-2; TRBD2 agrees at 7 bases. Germline assignment: CDR1 KGHSH and CDR2 LQKENI. The V segment lost 2 bases and the J segment 7 bases; nucleotides outside the gene matches: 4. The CDR3 sequence is 14 residues long. CDR3 region: CASSPAGASGELFF. As DNA, the CDR3 is TGTGCCAGCTCACCAGCGGGAGCGAGCGGGGAGCTGTTTTTT.

The genes are TRBV5-6 and TRBJ2-1; tentative D call: TRBD2 (5 bases). CDR3 size: 16 residues. V was trimmed by 0 bases and J by 0 bases, leaving 10 bases between them. Germline CDR1 reads SGHDT; CDR2 reads YYEEEE. CDR3 protein: CASSLDERSSYNEQFF. The DNA for the CDR3 is TGTGCCAGCAGCTTGGACGAGCGGAGCTCCTACAATGAGCAGTTCTTC.

Worth noting for this clone: The same CDR3 is also encoded by other DNA sequences in this sample. The V call is TRBV18, the J call TRBJ2-7, with D possibly matching TRBD2 (6 bases). V lost 2 bases to trimming and J lost 7 bases, with 12 bases between them. The germline gives CDR1 KGHSH, CDR2 LQKENI. This CDR3 spans 13 amino acids. CDR3 nucleotides: TGTGCCAGCTCACCAACGGGAGTGGTTGAGCAGTACTTC. Its protein product is CASSPTGVVEQYF.

This chain joins TRBV5-1 and TRBJ1-1; 9 bases agree with TRBD1. The V and J ends lost 5 bases and 3 bases, in that order; junction bases with no gene match: 8. CDR3 length: 15 residues. Germline assignment: CDR1 SGHRS and CDR2 YFSETQ. The CDR3 DNA reads as TGCGCCAGCAGTTTGCGACAGGGGGAGGACACTGAAGCTTTCTTT. Translating it yields CASSLRQGEDTEAFF.

J is TRBJ2-7 and V is TRBV9; 9 bases agree with TRBD1. CDR3 length: 15 amino acids. The germline CDR1 and CDR2 sequences are SGDLS and YYNGEE. V was clipped by 0 bases and J by 2 bases; unmatched bases: 3. The CDR3 is CASSVGTGGPYEQYF. The CDR3 nucleotides read TGTGCCAGCAGCGTAGGAACAGGGGGCCCCTACGAGCAGTACTTC.

The rearrangement links TRBV7-9 to TRBJ1-2, with D maybe TRBD1 (6 bases). CDR3 length: 13 residues. Germline loops: CDR1 SEHNR, CDR2 FQNEAQ (reference sequence). V was cut by 3 bases and J by 8 bases, with 13 bases left in between. CDR3 residues: CASSFATGWGYTF. CDR3 in DNA: TGTGCCAGCAGCTTCGCGACAGGCTGGGGCTACACCTTC.

The CDR3 DNA is TGTGCCAGCAGTGCGAGAGCGGGGACCTCCTACGAGCAGTACTTC. Amino acid sequence: CASSARAGTSYEQYF. The rearrangement links TRBV6-4 to TRBJ2-7, with 7 bases lining up with TRBD2. The germline V gene has CDR1 MRHNA and CDR2 SNTAGT. Germline trimming cut 4 bases from V and 0 bases from J; bases unmatched to any gene: 6. The CDR3 is 15 residues long.

The rearrangement links TRBV19 to TRBJ2-1; perhaps TRBD2 as D (5 bases). This CDR3 region has 14 residues. V lost 4 bases and J 8 bases, leaving 15 bases between the germline ends. CDR1 is LNHDA and CDR2 is SQIVND in the germline V gene (reference sequence). The chain's CDR3 is CASSNSRLRDEQFF. CDR3 sequence (DNA): TGTGCCAGTAGTAATTCTCGCCTGAGGGATGAGCAGTTCTTC. Supplemented by reference TRBV19 and TRBJ2-1, the full variable domain reads DGGITQSPKYLFRKEGQNVTLSCEQNLNHDAMYWYRQDPGQGLRLIYYSQIVNDFQKGDIAEGYSVSREKKESFPLTVTSAQKNPTAFYLCASSNSRLRDEQFFGPGTRLTVL.

This rearrangement joins TRBV9 to TRBJ1-2; D ambiguous. The CDR3 consists of 15 residues. V lost 3 bases and J 3 bases, leaving 15 bases between the germline ends. Per germline, CDR1 SGDLS and CDR2 YYNGEE. As DNA, the CDR3 is TGTGCCAGCAGCGACGTTATTGGAGTGGACTATGGCTACACCTTC. Its protein is CASSDVIGVDYGYTF.

This chain joins TRBV29-1 and TRBJ2-2; D perhaps matches TRBD2 (6 bases). CDR1 SQVTM and CDR2 ANQGSEA come from the germline V gene. The CDR3 runs to 12 residues. The ends were cut back, 4 bases at V and 3 bases at J, with 6 bases in the middle. The CDR3 DNA follows: TGCAGCGTTGGCGGGGACACCGGGGAGCTGTTTTTT. Translation: CSVGGDTGELFF.

The rearrangement uses TRBV6-1 and TRBJ2-3; D is ambiguous. Germline V gives CDR1 MNHNS, CDR2 SASEGT. V was cut by 6 bases and J by 5 bases, with 12 bases left in between. This CDR3 has 13 amino acids. For the CDR3, the DNA is TGTGCCAGCAGCGACTCCCCGGTAGATACGCAGTATTTT. The encoded protein is CASSDSPVDTQYF.

This chain joins TRBV7-9 and TRBJ2-1; 7 bases fit TRBD2. CDR1 and CDR2 from the germline V gene are SEHNR and FQNEAQ (reference sequence). With 2 bases clipped from V and 6 bases from J, the junction kept 4 bases outside the gene matches. This CDR3 has 14 residues. As DNA, the CDR3 is TGTGCCAGCAGCTTACTAGCGGTTGCCAATGAGCAGTTCTTC. This translates into CASSLLAVANEQFF.

The chain couples TRBV11-3 to TRBJ2-5; tentative D call: TRBD2 (5 bases). The germline gives CDR1 SGHNT, CDR2 YENEEA. This CDR3 region has 13 residues. Trimming stripped 6 bases from V and 2 bases from J, with 10 bases between. The CDR3 coding sequence is TGTGCCAGCAGTTCTAGCCGACAAGAGACCCAGTACTTC. It encodes CASSSSRQETQYF.

V usage is TRBV5-6 and J usage is TRBJ2-1; 10 bases are a match to TRBD1. The CDR3 is made up of 16 amino acids. CDR1 is SGHDT, CDR2 YYEEEE, per germline. Germline trimming cut 4 bases from V and 5 bases from J; bases unmatched to any gene: 9. CDR3 amino acids: CASSIGTGVGDNEQFF. In DNA form, the CDR3 reads TGTGCCAGCAGCATAGGGACAGGGGTCGGGGACAATGAGCAGTTCTTC.

This chain connects TRBV5-4 to TRBJ2-1; D call uncertain. The CDR3 is 16 amino acids. V was pared by 0 bases and J by 2 bases, with 12 bases between. Germline CDR1 SGHNT, CDR2 YYREEE (reference sequence). The CDR3 DNA is TGTGCCAGCAGCTTGGTAGTGCGGAACCCCTACAATGAGCAGTTCTTC. Translated: CASSLVVRNPYNEQFF.